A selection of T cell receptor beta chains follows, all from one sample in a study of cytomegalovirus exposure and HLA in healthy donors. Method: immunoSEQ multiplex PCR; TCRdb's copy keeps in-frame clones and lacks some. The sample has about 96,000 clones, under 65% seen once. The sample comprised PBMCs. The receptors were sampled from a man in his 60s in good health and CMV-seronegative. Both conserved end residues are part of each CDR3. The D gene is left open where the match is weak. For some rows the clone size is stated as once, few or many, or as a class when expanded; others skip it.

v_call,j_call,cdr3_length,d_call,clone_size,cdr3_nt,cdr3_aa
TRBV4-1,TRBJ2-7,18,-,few,TGCGCCAGCAGCCAAGATCGAGGAGGGGGCGGGTTTTCCTACGAGCAGTACTTC,CASSQDRGGGGFSYEQYF
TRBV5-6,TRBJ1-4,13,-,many,TGTGCCAGCAGTCTAACTAATAATGAAAAACTGTTTTTT,CASSLTNNEKLFF
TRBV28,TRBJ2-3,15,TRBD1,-,TGTGCCAGCAGTTTATTGGCAGGGGGCGCAGATACGCAGTATTTT,CASSLLAGGADTQYF
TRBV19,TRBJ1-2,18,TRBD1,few,TGTGCCAGTACGCCCTGGGGGCCGACAGGGGAAAAATACTATGGCTACACCTTC,CASTPWGPTGEKYYGYTF
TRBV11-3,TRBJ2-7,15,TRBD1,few,TGTGCCAGCAGCTTAGTGGGACAGGGGGGATCCGAGCAGTACTTC,CASSLVGQGGSEQYF
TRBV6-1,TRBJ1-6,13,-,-,TGTGCCAGCAGAAATGTAGGGGATTCACCCCTCCACTTT,CASRNVGDSPLHF
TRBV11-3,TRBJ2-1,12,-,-,TGTGCCAGCAGCTCTACAGGAGATGAGCAGTTCTTC,CASSSTGDEQFF
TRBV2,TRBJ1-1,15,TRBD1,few,TGTGCCAGCAGTAGGACAGGGGGCTTGGGCACTGAAGCTTTCTTT,CASSRTGGLGTEAFF
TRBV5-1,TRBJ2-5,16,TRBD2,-,TGCGCCAGCAGCTTGGTTCTAGCGGGGGGCCAAGAGACCCAGTACTTC,CASSLVLAGGQETQYF
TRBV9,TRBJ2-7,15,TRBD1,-,TGTGCCAGCAGCGTAGGAGGGGGCGTTCTCTACGAGCAGTACTTC,CASSVGGGVLYEQYF
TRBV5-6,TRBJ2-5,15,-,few,TGTGCCAGCAGCTTGGGTCTAATGTGGCAAGAGACCCAGTACTTC,CASSLGLMWQETQYF
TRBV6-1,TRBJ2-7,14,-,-,TGTGCCAGCAGTTCGAGGCAGGGGATCAACGAGCAGTACTTC,CASSSRQGINEQYF
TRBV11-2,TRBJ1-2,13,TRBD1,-,TGTGCCAGCAGCGGTGACAGGGGGGCTGGCTACACCTTC,CASSGDRGAGYTF
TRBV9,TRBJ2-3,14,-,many,TGTGCCAGCAGCTCTCGACTTAACACAGATACGCAGTATTTT,CASSSRLNTDTQYF
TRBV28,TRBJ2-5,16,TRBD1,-,TGTGCCAGCAGCCCCTCCCGGGACAGGGGGCAGGAGACCCAGTACTTC,CASSPSRDRGQETQYF
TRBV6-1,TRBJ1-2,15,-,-,TGTGCCAGCAGTGAAACACGTGACCCGCGGAATGGCTACACCTTC,CASSETRDPRNGYTF
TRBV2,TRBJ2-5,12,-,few,TGTGCCAGCTGGCAAGTCGGGGAGACCCAGTACTTC,CASWQVGETQYF
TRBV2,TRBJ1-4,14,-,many,TGTGCCACTTCAGAAGGGGGGGCAGGTGAAAAACTGTTTTTT,CATSEGGAGEKLFF
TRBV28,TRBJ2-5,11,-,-,TGTGCCAGCAGTCTTCAAGAGACCCAGTACTTC,CASSLQETQYF
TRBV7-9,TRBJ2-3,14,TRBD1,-,TGTGCCAGCAGTACTACAGGGGTCACAGATACGCAGTATTTT,CASSTTGVTDTQYF
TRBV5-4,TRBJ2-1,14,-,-,TGTGCCAGCAGCTACGGCGGGGTAACCCATGAGCAGTTCTTC,CASSYGGVTHEQFF
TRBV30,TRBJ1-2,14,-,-,TGTGCCTGGAGTGTACTGCCTGATAACTATGGCTACACCTTC,CAWSVLPDNYGYTF
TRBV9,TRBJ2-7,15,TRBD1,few,TGTGCCAGCAGCGTAGGACAGGGGGTGGGTTACGAGCAGTACTTC,CASSVGQGVGYEQYF
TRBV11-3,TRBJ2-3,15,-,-,TGTGCCAGCAGCTTAGAGGGTAGCAGCACAGATACGCAGTATTTT,CASSLEGSSTDTQYF
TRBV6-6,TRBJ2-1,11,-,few,TGTGCCAGCAGTGAGAGGGTGGAACAGTTCTTC,CASSERVEQFF
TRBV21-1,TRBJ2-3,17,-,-,TGTGCCAGCAGCAAAGGGCCTAGGGCGCCGGGAACAGATACGCAGTATTTT,CASSKGPRAPGTDTQYF
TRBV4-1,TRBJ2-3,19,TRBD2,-,TGCGCCAGCAGCCAAGATAACTCGCCTAGCGGGGGCCTCACAGATACGCAGTATTTT,CASSQDNSPSGGLTDTQYF
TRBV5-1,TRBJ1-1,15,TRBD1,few,TGCGCCAGCAGCTCGGACAGGGGGATTAACACTGAAGCTTTCTTT,CASSSDRGINTEAFF
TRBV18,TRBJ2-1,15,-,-,TGTGCCAGCTCGGCGGCGGGCGCTTATGGCAATGAGCAGTTCTTC,CASSAAGAYGNEQFF
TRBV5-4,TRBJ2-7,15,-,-,TGTGCCAGCAGCTTGTCCCTGGGCGGGGCCTACGAGCAGTACTTC,CASSLSLGGAYEQYF
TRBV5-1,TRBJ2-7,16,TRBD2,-,TGCGCCAGCAGCTTGATACCGGGACTAGTCCCTCGCGAGCAGTACTTC,CASSLIPGLVPREQYF
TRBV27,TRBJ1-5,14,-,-,TGTGCCACCGACAGAGTATATAGCAATCATCCCGAGCATTTT,CATDRVYSNHPEHF
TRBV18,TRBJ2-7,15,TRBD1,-,TGTGCCAGCTCACCACGAGGACAGGTTGCCTACGAGCAGTACTTC,CASSPRGQVAYEQYF
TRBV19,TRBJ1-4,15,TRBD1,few,TGTGCCAGTACCGCTCCGAGGACAGGGGAGCGAAAACTGTTTTTT,CASTAPRTGERKLFF
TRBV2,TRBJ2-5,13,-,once,TGTGCCAGCAGTGTAATAGTACAAGAGACCCAGTACTTC,CASSVIVQETQYF
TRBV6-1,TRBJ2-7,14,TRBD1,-,TGTGCCAGCAGGTGGGGACAGGGGGCCGACGAGCAGTACTTC,CASRWGQGADEQYF
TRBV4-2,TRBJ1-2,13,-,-,TGTGCCAGCAGCCAAGATGGCACCTATGGCTACACCTTC,CASSQDGTYGYTF
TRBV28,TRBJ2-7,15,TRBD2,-,TGTGCCAGCAGCCCCTTCGGACTAGCGGGGGGCTGGCAGTACTTC,CASSPFGLAGGWQYF
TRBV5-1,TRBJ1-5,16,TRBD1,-,TGCGCCAGCAGCAGGGGACAGCTCGGAAGCAATCAGCCCCAGCATTTT,CASSRGQLGSNQPQHF
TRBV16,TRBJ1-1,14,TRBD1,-,TGTGCCAGCAAGGCGGGACAGGCGAACACTGAAGCTTTCTTT,CASKAGQANTEAFF
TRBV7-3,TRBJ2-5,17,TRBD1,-,TGTGCCAGCAGCTTGTTTTCCAGGGGGCGCTCCTTAGAGACCCAGTACTTC,CASSLFSRGRSLETQYF
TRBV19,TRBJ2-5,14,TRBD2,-,TGTGCCAGTAGCGGGGGGGCCGGTCGGGAGACCCAGTACTTC,CASSGGAGRETQYF
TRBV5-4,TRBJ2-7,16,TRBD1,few,TGTGCCAGCAGCTCATTAGGGGGACAGGGCGTATACGAGCAGTACTTC,CASSSLGGQGVYEQYF
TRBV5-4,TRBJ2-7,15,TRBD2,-,TGTGCCAGCAGCCCCGTAGCGGGTAGAACCTACGAGCAGTACTTC,CASSPVAGRTYEQYF
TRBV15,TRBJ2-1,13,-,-,TGTGCCACCAGCAGAGACAGGGGCAATGAGCAGTTCTTC,CATSRDRGNEQFF
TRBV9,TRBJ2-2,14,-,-,TGTGCCAGCGCCAGGGGAGGGGACACCGGGGAGCTGTTTTTT,CASARGGDTGELFF
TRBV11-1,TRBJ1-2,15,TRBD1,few,TGTGCCAGCAGCTCAAGGACAGGTGGGGACTATGGCTACACCTTC,CASSSRTGGDYGYTF
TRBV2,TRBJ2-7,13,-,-,TGTGCCAGCAGCGGAGGGCCCCCCAACGAGCAGTACTTC,CASSGGPPNEQYF
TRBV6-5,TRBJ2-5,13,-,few,TGTGCCAGCAGTCAGGGGTACCAAGAGACCCAGTACTTC,CASSQGYQETQYF
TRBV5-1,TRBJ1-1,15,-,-,TGCGCCAGCAGCTTAAACAGGGTGGGGGAGACTGAAGCTTTCTTT,CASSLNRVGETEAFF
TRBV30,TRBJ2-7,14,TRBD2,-,TGTGCCTGGAGTGCAGACGCGGGAGGAAACGAGCAGTACTTC,CAWSADAGGNEQYF
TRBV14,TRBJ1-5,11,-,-,TGTGCCAGCAGCCTATTCTGGCCCCAGCATTTT,CASSLFWPQHF
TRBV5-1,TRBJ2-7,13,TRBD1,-,TGCGCCAGCAGCCTGGGACAGAGTGGAGAGCAGTACTTC,CASSLGQSGEQYF
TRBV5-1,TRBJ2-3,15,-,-,TGCGCCAGCAGCTTACCAGGTAGCGGCACAGATACGCAGTATTTT,CASSLPGSGTDTQYF
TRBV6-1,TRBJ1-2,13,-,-,TGTGCCAGCAGTGTTTCGGGGAATGGTGGCTACACCTTC,CASSVSGNGGYTF
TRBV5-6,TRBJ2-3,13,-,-,TGTGCCAGCAGCTTTAGCGGCTGGGATACGCAGTATTTT,CASSFSGWDTQYF